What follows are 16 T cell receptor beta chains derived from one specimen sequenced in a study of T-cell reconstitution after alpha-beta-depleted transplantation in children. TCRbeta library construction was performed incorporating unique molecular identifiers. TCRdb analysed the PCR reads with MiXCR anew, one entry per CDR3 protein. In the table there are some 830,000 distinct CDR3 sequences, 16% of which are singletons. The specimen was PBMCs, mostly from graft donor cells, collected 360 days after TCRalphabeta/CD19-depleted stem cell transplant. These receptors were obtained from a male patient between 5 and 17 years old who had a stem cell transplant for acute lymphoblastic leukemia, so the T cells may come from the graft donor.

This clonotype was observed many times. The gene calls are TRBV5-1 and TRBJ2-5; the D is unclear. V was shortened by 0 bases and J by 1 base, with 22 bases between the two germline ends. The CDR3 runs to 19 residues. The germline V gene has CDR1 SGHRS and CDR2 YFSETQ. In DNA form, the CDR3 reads TGCGCCAGCAGCTTGGGGTTCGGCGTAGCCGCTCGATCCCAAGAGACCCAGTACTTC. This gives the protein CASSLGFGVAARSQETQYF.

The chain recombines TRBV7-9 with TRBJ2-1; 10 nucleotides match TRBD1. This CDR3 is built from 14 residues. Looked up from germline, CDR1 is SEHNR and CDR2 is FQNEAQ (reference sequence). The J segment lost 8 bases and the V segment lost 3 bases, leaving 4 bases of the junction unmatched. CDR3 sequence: CASSLETGGYEQFF. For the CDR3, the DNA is TGTGCCAGCAGCTTGGAGACAGGGGGCTATGAGCAGTTCTTC.

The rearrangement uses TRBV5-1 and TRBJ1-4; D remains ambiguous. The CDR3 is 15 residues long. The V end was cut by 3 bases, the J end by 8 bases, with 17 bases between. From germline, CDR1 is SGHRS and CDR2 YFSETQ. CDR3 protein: CASSSNPSLGEKLFF. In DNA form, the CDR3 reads TGCGCCAGCAGCTCGAACCCCTCTCTCGGGGAAAAACTGTTTTTT.

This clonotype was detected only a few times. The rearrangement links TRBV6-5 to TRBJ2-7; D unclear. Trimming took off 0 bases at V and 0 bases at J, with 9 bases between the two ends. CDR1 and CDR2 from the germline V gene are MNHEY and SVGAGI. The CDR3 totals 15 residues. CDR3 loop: CASSYSESSSYEQYF. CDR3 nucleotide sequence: TGTGCCAGCAGTTACTCCGAATCCAGCTCCTACGAGCAGTACTTC.

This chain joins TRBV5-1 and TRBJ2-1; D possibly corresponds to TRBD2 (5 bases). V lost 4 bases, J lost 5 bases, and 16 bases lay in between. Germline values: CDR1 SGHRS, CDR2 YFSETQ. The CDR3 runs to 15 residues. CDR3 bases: TGCGCCAGCAGCCCCGGGGTTTGGAGTGACAATGAGCAGTTCTTC. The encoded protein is CASSPGVWSDNEQFF.

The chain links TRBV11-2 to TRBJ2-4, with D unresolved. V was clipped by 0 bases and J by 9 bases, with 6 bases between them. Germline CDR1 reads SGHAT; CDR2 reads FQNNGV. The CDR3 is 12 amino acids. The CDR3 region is CASSLDPGIQYF. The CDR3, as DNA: TGTGCCAGCAGCTTAGATCCTGGCATTCAGTACTTC. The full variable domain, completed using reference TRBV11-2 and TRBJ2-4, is EAGVAQSPRYKIIEKRQSVAFWCNPISGHATLYWYQQILGQGPKLLIQFQNNGVVDDSQLPKDRFSAERLKGVDSTLKIQPAKLEDSAVYLCASSLDPGIQYFGAGTRLSVL.

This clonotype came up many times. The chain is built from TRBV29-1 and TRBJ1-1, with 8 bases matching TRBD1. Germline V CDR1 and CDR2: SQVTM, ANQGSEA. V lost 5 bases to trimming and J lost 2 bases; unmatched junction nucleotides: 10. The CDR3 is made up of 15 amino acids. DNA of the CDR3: TGCAGCGTTCGGACAGGGAGGTGGGAAAACACTGAAGCTTTCTTT. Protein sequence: CSVRTGRWENTEAFF.

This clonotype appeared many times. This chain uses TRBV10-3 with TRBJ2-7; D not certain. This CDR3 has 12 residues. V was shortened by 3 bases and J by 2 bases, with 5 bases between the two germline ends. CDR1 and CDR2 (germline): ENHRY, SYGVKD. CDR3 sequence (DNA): TGTGCCATCAGTGATGACACCTACGAGCAGTACTTC. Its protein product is CAISDDTYEQYF.

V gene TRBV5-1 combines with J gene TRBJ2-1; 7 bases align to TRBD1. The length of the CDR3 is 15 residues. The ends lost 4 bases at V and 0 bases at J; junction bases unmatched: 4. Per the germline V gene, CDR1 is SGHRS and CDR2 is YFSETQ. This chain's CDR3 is CASSTGDSSYNEQFF. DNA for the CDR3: TGCGCCAGCAGCACCGGGGACAGCTCCTACAATGAGCAGTTCTTC.

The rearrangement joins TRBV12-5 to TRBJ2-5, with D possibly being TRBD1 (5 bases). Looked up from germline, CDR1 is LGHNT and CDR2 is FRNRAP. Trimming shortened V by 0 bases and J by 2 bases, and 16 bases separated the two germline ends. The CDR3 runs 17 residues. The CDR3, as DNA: TGTGCTAGTGGTTTGGTAAAAGGCCCCAGGGATCAAGAGACCCAGTACTTC. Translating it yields CASGLVKGPRDQETQYF.

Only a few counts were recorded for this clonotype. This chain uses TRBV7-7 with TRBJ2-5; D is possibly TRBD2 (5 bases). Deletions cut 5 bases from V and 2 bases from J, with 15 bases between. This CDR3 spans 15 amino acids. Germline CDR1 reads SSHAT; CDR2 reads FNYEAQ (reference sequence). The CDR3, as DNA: TGTGCCAGCAGCCCACGCGGGCGTATTCAAGAGACCCAGTACTTC. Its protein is CASSPRGRIQETQYF.

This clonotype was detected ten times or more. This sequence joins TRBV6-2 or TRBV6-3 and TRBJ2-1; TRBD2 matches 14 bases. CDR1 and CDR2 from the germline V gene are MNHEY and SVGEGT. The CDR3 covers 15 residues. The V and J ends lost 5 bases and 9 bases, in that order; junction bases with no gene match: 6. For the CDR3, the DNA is TGTGCCAGCAGTCCGGGACTAGCGGGAGTAGTTGAGCAGTTCTTC. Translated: CASSPGLAGVVEQFF.

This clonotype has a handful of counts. The DNA of the CDR3 is TGTGCCAGCAGACTCGGACACTCTGGAAACACCATATATTTT. Protein product: CASRLGHSGNTIYF. This chain joins TRBV12-3 or TRBV12-4 and TRBJ1-3, with D perhaps matching TRBD1 (5 bases). The CDR3 is 14 residues long. V was shortened by 6 bases and J by 0 bases, with 9 bases between the two germline ends.

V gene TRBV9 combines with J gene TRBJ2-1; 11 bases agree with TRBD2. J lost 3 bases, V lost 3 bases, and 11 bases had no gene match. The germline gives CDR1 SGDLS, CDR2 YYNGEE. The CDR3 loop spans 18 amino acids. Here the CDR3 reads CASSALPYSGRDYNEQFF. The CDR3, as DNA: TGTGCCAGCAGCGCCTTACCTTATAGCGGGAGGGACTACAATGAGCAGTTCTTC. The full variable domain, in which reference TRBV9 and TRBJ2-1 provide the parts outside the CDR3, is DSGVTQTPKHLITATGQRVTLRCSPRSGDLSVYWYQQSLDQGLQFLIQYYNGEERAKGNILERFSAQQFPDLHSELNLSSLELGDSALYFCASSALPYSGRDYNEQFFGPGTRLTVL.

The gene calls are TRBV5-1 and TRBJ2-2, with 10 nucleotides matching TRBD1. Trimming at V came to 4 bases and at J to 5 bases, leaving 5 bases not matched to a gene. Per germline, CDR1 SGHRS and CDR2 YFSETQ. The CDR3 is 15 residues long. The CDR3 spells CASSKTGGRTGELFF. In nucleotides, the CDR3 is TGCGCCAGCAGCAAGACAGGGGGCCGAACCGGGGAGCTGTTTTTT.

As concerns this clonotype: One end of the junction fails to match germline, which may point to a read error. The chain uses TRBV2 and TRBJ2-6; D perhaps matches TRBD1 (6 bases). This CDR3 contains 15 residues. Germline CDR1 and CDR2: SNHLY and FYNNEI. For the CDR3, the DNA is TGTGCCAGCCGTGAGACAGGTTCCGGGGCCAACGTCCTGACTTTC. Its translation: CASRETGSGANVLTF.